This TCR beta chain was identified during a study of Ad26.COV2.S vaccination and SARS-CoV-2 variants (dated by TCRdb to the early 2020s). Regarding the complete study: Vaccine-arm donors were drawn from COV1001, a multicentre, randomized, double-blind, placebo-controlled phase I-IIa trial of Ad26.COV2.S in healthy adults. Dosing of Ad26.COV2.S was intramuscular, at either 5x10^10 or 1x10^11 viral particles, delivered as one shot or as two shots spaced 56 days apart. The specificity and breadth of SARS-CoV-2-reactive T cell receptors after Ad26.COV2.S vaccination were assessed by TCRbeta repertoire sequencing. The TCR-sequenced set comprised about 32 samples: approximately 19 Ad26.COV2.S vaccine recipients, 5 placebo recipients and 8 SARS-CoV-2 convalescent individuals. Trial participants were randomized into five groups of five: low-dose or high-dose Ad26.COV2.S given once or twice, or placebo on both occasions. Investigators did not know the trial group allocation while performing experiments and assessing outcomes. Paper-wide results and their limitations: After vaccination, spike-specific CD8+ and CD4+ T cell responses were reported to show substantial breadth. Higher spike-specific TCR breadth was observed in Ad26.COV2.S recipients than in placebo recipients (P = 0.0014). The study was not powered for comparison of responses between vaccine doses or regimens. Vaccine and placebo recipients had comparable non-spike TCR breadth, which fits with the vaccine containing only spike. According to the authors, total T cell responses may have been underestimated by the TCR breadth and depth analyses.

As concerns this clone: The clone's antigen remains unknown. Per-base qualities were not stored, and no clone one base away is much larger.

The immunoSEQ Assay was the method used to sequence TCRbeta CDR3 regions. After extraction, genomic DNA underwent amplification by bias-controlled multiplex PCR, followed by high-throughput sequencing. Per the authors' processing: To quantify the absolute abundance of every unique TCRbeta CDR3 region, sequences were collapsed and filtered. T cell fraction was estimated by normalization of TCRbeta template counts to usable DNA, with usable DNA being measured through amplification of reference genes present in all nucleated cells. Repertoire TCRs were annotated as SARS-CoV-2-specific by exact matching of V gene, CDR3 amino acid sequence and J gene to a known reactive TCR set. The reference SARS-CoV-2 TCR set came from MIRA and was filtered for enrichment in COVID-19-positive ImmuneCODE repertoires, removing public or cross-reactive TCRs. Using the MIRA antigens, annotated TCRs were further analysed by specific ORF or by position within an ORF. Breadth was defined as annotated unique rearrangements over total unique productive rearrangements; depth was the summed frequency of those rearrangements. Two-sided Wilcoxon rank-sum tests were applied when comparing TCR breadth between groups. Sourced from immuneACCESS, this table was stored by TCRdb with only in-frame sequences that have V and J called. A share of the clones is absent; for the studies checked, an unresolved V gene accounts for under half, and the remainder has no known explanation. V, J and clone size are those of that table, while D and trimming were read from the DNA. Present in this sample are 350,000 to 500,000 clones, roughly 90% of which were seen just once. The top ten hold approximately 4% of the sample.

In light of the paper, this sample's treatment or condition label describes: about 20 received Ad26.COV2.S at low or high dose, single or two shots; about 5 received placebo; per-sample allocation not given. For vaccine and placebo recipients, repertoires were sequenced using samples collected on day 63 after the first injection. In Cohort 1b, around 25 adults aged 18-55 years were enrolled at a single site in Boston, USA, between 29 July and 7 August 2020. Ad26.COV2.S was a replication-incompetent adenovirus type 26 vector expressing a prefusion-stabilized SARS-CoV-2 spike protein from the original Wuhan strain. The source of this sequence is a person between 18 and 65 years old who received the Ad26.COV2.S COVID-19 vaccine or a placebo. Sequenced material: peripheral blood, taken in a trial of Ad26.COV2.S vaccine versus placebo.

The nucleotides read TGTGCCAGCAGCCAAGCGTCTAGCGCTCACTACGAGCAGTACTTC. This sequence encodes CASSQASSAHYEQYF. In this chain, TRBV7-2 is recombined with TRBJ2-7; TRBD2 is a weak D gene call, 6 bases matching. The germline ends are 17 bases apart after V is trimmed by 5 bases and J by 3 bases. The CDR3 has 15 amino acids, counting the end cysteine and phenylalanine. The read is trimmed to its CDR3 DNA, 45 bases read in frame from base 1. CDR1 and CDR2, looked up from the germline V gene, are SGHTA and FQGNSA.